Described below is a single T cell receptor (beta chain) sequence and its context. These data come from a study of cytomegalovirus exposure and HLA in healthy donors. About the study: The early release's HLA-typed donors yielded 80 million to 95 million unique TCRs. Membership in the Caucasian-associated ancestry cluster was found for 75% to 85% of 300 to 400 genotyped donors.

Healthy individuals who donated bone marrow served as the donors. Though probably carrying unrecorded immune exposures, donors were nominally healthy at sampling. A multiplex PCR was run with 60 Vbeta primers and 13 Jbeta primers. The data were produced by immunoSEQ multiplex PCR, yet TCRdb's version contains in-frame clones alone and is incomplete. Among roughly 130,000 clones, approximately 68% were seen once, and the ten largest hold 1.6%. The CDR3 is 15 amino acids. Trimming removed 0 bases at V and 1 base at J, with 8 bases between. Germline V gives CDR1 SGHTS, CDR2 YDEGEE. Sequencing was done on a sample of PBMCs. V usage is TRBV5-8 and J usage is TRBJ1-3; D gene ambiguous. This TCR was recovered from a man younger than 40 in good health and CMV-seropositive. This CDR3 is CASSLDSMSGNTIYF. CDR3 bases: TGTGCCAGCAGCTTGGATTCCATGTCTGGAAACACCATATATTTT.